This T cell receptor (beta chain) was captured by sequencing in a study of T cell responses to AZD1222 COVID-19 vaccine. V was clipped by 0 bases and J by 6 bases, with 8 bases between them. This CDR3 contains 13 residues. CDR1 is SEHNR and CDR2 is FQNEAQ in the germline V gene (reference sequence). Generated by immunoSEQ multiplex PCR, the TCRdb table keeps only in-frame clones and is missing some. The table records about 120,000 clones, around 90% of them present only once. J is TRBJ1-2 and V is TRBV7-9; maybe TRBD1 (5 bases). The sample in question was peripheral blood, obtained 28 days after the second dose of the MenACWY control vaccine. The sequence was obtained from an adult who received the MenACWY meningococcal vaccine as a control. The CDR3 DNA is TGTGCCAGCAGCTTAGCAGGGGCGAATGGCTACACCTTC. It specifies CASSLAGANGYTF. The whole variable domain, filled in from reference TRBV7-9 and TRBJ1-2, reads DTGVSQNPRHKITKRGQNVTFRCDPISEHNRLYWYRQTLGQGPEFLTYFQNEAQLEKSRLLSDRFSAERPKGSFSTLEIQRTEQGDSAMYLCASSLAGANGYTFGSGTRLTVV.